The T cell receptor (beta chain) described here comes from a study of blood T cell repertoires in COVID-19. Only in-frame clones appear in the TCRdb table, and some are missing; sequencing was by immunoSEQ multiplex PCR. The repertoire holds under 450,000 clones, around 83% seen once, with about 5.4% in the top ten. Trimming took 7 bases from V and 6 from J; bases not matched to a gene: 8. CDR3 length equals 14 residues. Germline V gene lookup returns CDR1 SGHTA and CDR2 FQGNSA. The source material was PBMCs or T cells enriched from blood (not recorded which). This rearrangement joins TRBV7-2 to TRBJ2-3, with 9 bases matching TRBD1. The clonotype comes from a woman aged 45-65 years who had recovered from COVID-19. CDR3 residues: CASIRDRVADTQYF. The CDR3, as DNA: TGTGCCAGCATCCGGGACAGGGTAGCGGATACGCAGTATTTT.